The 19 T cell receptor beta chains in this list originate from one sample, sequenced in a study of neoadjuvant anti-PD-1 for oral cavity cancer. Sequencing used immunoSEQ multiplex PCR; TCRdb keeps in-frame clones, though not all of them. The sample carries 7,200 or so clones, about four fifths recorded once. The sequenced sample was PBMCs, obtained before nivolumab (anti-PD-1) treatment. These receptors came from a person between 40 and 85 years old with oral cavity squamous cell carcinoma.

The chain joins TRBV19 to TRBJ1-4, with unresolved D. This CDR3 has 13 amino acids. Germline CDR1 LNHDA, CDR2 SQIVND (reference sequence). Trimming stripped 3 bases from V and 8 bases from J, with 10 bases between. The CDR3 nucleotides read TGTGCCAGTAGTATCCGAGTTGGAGAAAAACTGTTTTTT. Residues: CASSIRVGEKLFF.

The chain is built from TRBV18 and TRBJ2-7; 8 bases agree with TRBD1. J gave up 7 bases and V 0 bases, and 8 bases lay outside the gene matches. From germline, CDR1 is KGHSH and CDR2 LQKENI. This CDR3 spans 15 amino acids. For the CDR3, the DNA is TGTGCCAGCTCACCACCGACAGGGGACCCACCTGAGCAGTACTTC. This encodes CASSPPTGDPPEQYF.

The chain carries TRBV19 and TRBJ2-7; 10 bases are a match to TRBD2. The CDR3 extends over 15 amino acids. Germline values: CDR1 LNHDA, CDR2 SQIVND (reference sequence). The V gene end was trimmed by 3 bases and the J gene end by 6 bases; junction bases not matched to a gene: 8. CDR3 region: CASSILAGVQGEQYF. CDR3 in DNA: TGTGCCAGTAGTATTCTAGCGGGGGTCCAAGGCGAGCAGTACTTC.

V gene TRBV19 combines with J gene TRBJ2-1; a weak D match, TRBD2 (6 bases). V lost 3 bases and J 9 bases, leaving 12 bases between the germline ends. Germline CDR1 reads LNHDA; CDR2 reads SQIVND (reference sequence). The CDR3 has 13 amino acids. CDR3 DNA sequence: TGTGCCAGTAGTATCACCGGGAGCGGTGAGCAGTTCTTC. This gives the protein CASSITGSGEQFF.

The chain recombines TRBV5-6 with TRBJ2-7; 9 bases are shared with TRBD1. In germline, CDR1 is SGHDT, CDR2 YYEEEE. Trimming at V came to 2 bases and at J to 4 bases, leaving 4 bases not matched to a gene. The CDR3 is 14 amino acids. The CDR3 spells CASSLQGAAYEQYF. The CDR3 nucleotides read TGTGCCAGCAGCTTACAGGGGGCAGCGTACGAGCAGTACTTC.

In nucleotides, the CDR3 is TGTGCCAGCAGCTCCCTCGTGGGGTCGGGCAAAAACATTCAGTACTTC. It encodes CASSSLVGSGKNIQYF. The rearrangement uses TRBV7-9 and TRBJ2-4; D is undetermined. The germline gives CDR1 SEHNR, CDR2 FQNEAQ (reference sequence). V was cut by 4 bases and J by 3 bases, with 16 bases left in between. The CDR3 covers 16 residues.

The V and J genes are TRBV9 and TRBJ1-6; D is ambiguous. Trimming took off 0 bases at V and 7 bases at J, with 11 bases between the two ends. Per the germline V gene, CDR1 is SGDLS and CDR2 is YYNGEE. This CDR3 contains 15 residues. The CDR3 loop reads CASSVGGFRNSPLHF. In DNA form, the CDR3 reads TGTGCCAGCAGCGTAGGTGGTTTTAGGAATTCACCCCTCCACTTT.

J is TRBJ2-1 and V is TRBV5-1; 7 positions agree with TRBD2. The V gene end was trimmed by 5 bases and the J gene end by 2 bases; junction bases not matched to a gene: 4. Germline loops: CDR1 SGHRS, CDR2 YFSETQ. The CDR3 length is 14 residues. The CDR3 sequence: CASSSGTTYNEQFF. DNA of the CDR3: TGCGCCAGCAGTTCCGGGACTACCTACAATGAGCAGTTCTTC.

This chain joins TRBV7-2 and TRBJ2-3; D is unclear. CDR3 size: 13 residues. V lost 5 bases and J 4 bases, leaving 10 bases between the germline ends. CDR1 and CDR2 from the germline V gene are SGHTA and FQGNSA. CDR3 bases: TGTGCCAGCAGCCGCGACCACCCAGATACGCAGTATTTT. Translation: CASSRDHPDTQYF.

This clone was found once. V gene TRBV15 combines with J gene TRBJ1-2; 9 nucleotides match TRBD1. Per germline, CDR1 LNHNV and CDR2 YYDKDF (reference sequence). Trimming cost V 5 bases and J 7 bases; bases outside gene matches: 8. This CDR3 is built from 14 residues. CDR3 DNA: TGTGCCACCAGCCGGGACAGGGCAGATTTTGGCTACACCTTC. This encodes CATSRDRADFGYTF.

The chain combines TRBV14 with TRBJ2-2; tentative D call: TRBD2 (5 bases). Germline lookup yields CDR1 SGHDN and CDR2 FVKESK. Trimming pared 3 bases from V and 2 bases from J, leaving 16 bases between. This CDR3 has 17 amino acids. This CDR3 reads CASSHLQTGFNTGELFF. The CDR3 DNA reads as TGTGCCAGCAGCCACCTTCAGACGGGATTCAACACCGGGGAGCTGTTTTTT.

Only one count was recorded for this clone. This rearrangement joins TRBV27 to TRBJ1-2; D is possibly TRBD1 (6 bases). Germline CDR1 MNHEY, CDR2 SMNVEV (reference sequence). V was shortened by 6 bases and J by 1 base, with 9 bases between the two germline ends. CDR3 length equals 13 residues. CDR3 DNA sequence: TGTGCCAGCAGGACAGGCCTTAACTATGGCTACACCTTC. Translation: CASRTGLNYGYTF.

The V call is TRBV18, the J call TRBJ2-5; D not resolved. The germline gives CDR1 KGHSH, CDR2 LQKENI. V lost 2 bases and J 2 bases, leaving 12 bases between the germline ends. The CDR3 is 15 residues long. The CDR3 loop reads CASSPSSAGQETQYF. The CDR3 DNA reads TGTGCCAGCTCACCATCTTCGGCTGGGCAAGAGACCCAGTACTTC.

In nucleotides, the CDR3 is TGTGCCAGCAGTGTCCAGGGAAACTATGGCTACACCTTC. Residues: CASSVQGNYGYTF. The rearrangement uses TRBV2 and TRBJ1-2; D perhaps matches TRBD1 (5 bases). The length of the CDR3 is 13 residues. Germline values: CDR1 SNHLY, CDR2 FYNNEI. Trimming shortened V by 4 bases and J by 2 bases, and 8 bases separated the two germline ends. The whole variable domain, remainder taken from reference TRBV2 and TRBJ1-2, is EPEVTQTPSHQVTQMGQEVILRCVPISNHLYFYWYRQILGQKVEFLVSFYNNEISEKSEIFDDQFSVERPDGSNFTLKIRSTKLEDSAMYFCASSVQGNYGYTFGSGTRLTVV.

The rearrangement joins TRBV15 to TRBJ1-4; a weak D match, TRBD1 (5 bases). From germline, CDR1 is LNHNV and CDR2 YYDKDF (reference sequence). This CDR3 spans 17 amino acids. Trimming cost V 0 bases and J 2 bases, with 13 bases left between them. CDR3: CATSRDFGWDTNEKLFF. The CDR3 DNA reads TGTGCCACCAGCAGAGATTTTGGGTGGGACACTAATGAAAAACTGTTTTTT.

This clone was picked up a small number of times. V and J are TRBV2 and TRBJ1-1, with D perhaps matching TRBD1 (5 bases). The CDR3 is made up of 14 amino acids. Germline values: CDR1 SNHLY, CDR2 FYNNEI. V shed 5 bases and J shed 1 base, with 11 bases lying between them. The CDR3 protein is CASSSGLKNTEAFF. The DNA of the CDR3 is TGTGCCAGCAGTTCGGGACTCAAGAACACTGAAGCTTTCTTT.

The chain employs TRBV25-1 and TRBJ1-2; unclear D gene. The germline V gene has CDR1 MGHDK and CDR2 SYGVNS. This CDR3 contains 15 residues. The ends were cut back, 2 bases at V and 4 bases at J, with 14 bases in the middle. The CDR3 DNA reads TGTGCCAGCAGTGAACCGGGCTTCGGGTTCTATGGCTACACCTTC. As protein: CASSEPGFGFYGYTF.

The rearrangement joins TRBV19 to TRBJ2-1, with 9 bases that match TRBD2. The CDR3 spans 15 residues. Germline values: CDR1 LNHDA, CDR2 SQIVND (reference sequence). Trimming at V came to 3 bases and at J to 3 bases, leaving 3 bases not matched to a gene. The CDR3 sequence is CASSMERGVYNEQFF. The CDR3 region has the DNA TGTGCCAGTAGTATGGAGCGGGGGGTCTACAATGAGCAGTTCTTC.

DNA of the CDR3: TGTGCCAGCAGCTTAGTGGGGTTAGCGGATTCACCCCTCCACTTT. It yields the protein CASSLVGLADSPLHF. The rearrangement joins TRBV7-8 to TRBJ1-6; D is ambiguous. The CDR3 consists of 15 residues. Germline CDR1 SGHVS, CDR2 FQNEAQ. The V gene lost 1 base and the J gene lost 8 bases, with 12 bases spanning the gap.